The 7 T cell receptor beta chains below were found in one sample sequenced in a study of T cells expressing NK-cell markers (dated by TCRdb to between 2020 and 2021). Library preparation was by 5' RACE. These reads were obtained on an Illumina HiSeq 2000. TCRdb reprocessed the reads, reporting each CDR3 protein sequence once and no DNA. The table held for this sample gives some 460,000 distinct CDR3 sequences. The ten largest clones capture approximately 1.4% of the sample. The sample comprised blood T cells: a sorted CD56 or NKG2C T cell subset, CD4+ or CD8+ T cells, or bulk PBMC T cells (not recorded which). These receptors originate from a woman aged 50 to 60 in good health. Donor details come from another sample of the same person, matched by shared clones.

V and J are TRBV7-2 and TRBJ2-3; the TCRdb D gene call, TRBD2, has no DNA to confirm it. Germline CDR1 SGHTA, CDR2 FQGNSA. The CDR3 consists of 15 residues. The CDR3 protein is CASSLFAGGGYTQYF.

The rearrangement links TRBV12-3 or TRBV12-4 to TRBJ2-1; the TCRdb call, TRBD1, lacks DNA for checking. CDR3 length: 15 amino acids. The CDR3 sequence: CASSFRARGLVFQFF.

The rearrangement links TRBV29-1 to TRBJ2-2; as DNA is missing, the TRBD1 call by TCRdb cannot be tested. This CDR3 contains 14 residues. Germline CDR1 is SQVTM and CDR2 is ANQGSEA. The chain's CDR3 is CSVGRTGGAGELFF.

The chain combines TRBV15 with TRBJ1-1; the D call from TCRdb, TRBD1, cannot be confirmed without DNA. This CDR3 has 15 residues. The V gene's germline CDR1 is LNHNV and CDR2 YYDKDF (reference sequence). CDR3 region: CATSNNRVLNTEAFF.

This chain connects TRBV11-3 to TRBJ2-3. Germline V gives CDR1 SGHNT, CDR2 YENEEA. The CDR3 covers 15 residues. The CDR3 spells CASSLITASTDTQYF.

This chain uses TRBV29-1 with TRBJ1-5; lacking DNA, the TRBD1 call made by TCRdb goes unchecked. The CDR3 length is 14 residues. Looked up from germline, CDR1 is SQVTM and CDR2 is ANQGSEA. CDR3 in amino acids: CSVEVGTGDQPQHF.

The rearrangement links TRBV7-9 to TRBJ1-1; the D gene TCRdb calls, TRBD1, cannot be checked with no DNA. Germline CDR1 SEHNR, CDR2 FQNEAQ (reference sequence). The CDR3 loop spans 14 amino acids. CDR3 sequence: CASRTRGMNTEAFF.